This TCR beta chain was recovered during a study of CD8+ T cells in alopecia areata. Overall study findings and caveats: Many expanded lesional clones persisted during tofacitinib (in both scalp and blood).

The length of the CDR3 is 15 residues. Germline CDR1 reads SQVTM; CDR2 reads ANQGSEA. Trimming removed 5 bases at V and 5 bases at J, with 19 bases between. Note on this clone: What it recognizes is unknown.

The treatment is: oral pan-JAK inhibitor, 5-10 mg twice daily. Patients with alopecia areata provided lesional scalp punch biopsies as well as peripheral blood. CD4+ and CD8+ T cells were sorted from PBMCs stained for CD3, CD4 and CD8. After isolation, RNA underwent reverse transcription to generate cDNA as the sequencing template. The assay was immunoSEQ multiplex PCR, and TCRdb's table has in-frame clones only and misses some. The sample lists 200,000 to 250,000 clones; over 60% were seen once. The sequencing here drew on CD4+ T cells sorted from blood, taken at week 4, from a patient treated with tofacitinib. This chain connects TRBV29-1 to TRBJ2-1; D is unclear. This clonotype was sampled from a human donor with alopecia areata. CDR3 loop: CSVRDFPPADNEQFF. CDR3 nucleotides: TGCAGCGTTCGCGATTTCCCTCCGGCGGACAATGAGCAGTTCTTC.